Each of the 32 T cell receptor beta chains below was sequenced from the same sample in a study of technical replicates of blood from a handful of donors. Assay: immunoSEQ multiplex PCR; the TCRdb copy retains only in-frame clones and omits some. Of 85,000 to 90,000 clones listed, less than 95% are singletons. Specimen: T cells isolated from PBMCs. The receptors stem from a human donor in good health.

The gene calls are TRBV7-9 and TRBJ1-1; the D gene is possibly TRBD1 (5 bases). Between the trimmed V and J ends, which lost 5 bases and 9 bases, there was a span of 16 bases. CDR3 length: 13 residues. In germline, CDR1 is SEHNR, CDR2 FQNEAQ (reference sequence). The CDR3 DNA sequence: TGTGCCAGCAGCCGGGAGGGACGGAACCAAGCTTTCTTT. Its protein is CASSREGRNQAFF. Together with reference TRBV7-9 and TRBJ1-1, the CDR3 gives the full variable domain: DTGVSQNPRHKITKRGQNVTFRCDPISEHNRLYWYRQTLGQGPEFLTYFQNEAQLEKSRLLSDRFSAERPKGSFSTLEIQRTEQGDSAMYLCASSREGRNQAFFGQGTRLTVV.

The J gene is TRBJ1-4, the V gene TRBV6-5; TRBD1 might be the D (5 bases). CDR3 length: 14 residues. Trimming stripped 8 bases from V and 11 bases from J, with 21 bases between. Per the germline V gene, CDR1 is MNHEY and CDR2 is SVGAGI. The CDR3 reads CASADDSLVGKLFF. The CDR3 region has the DNA TGTGCCAGCGCAGACGACAGCCTGGTAGGGAAACTGTTTTTT.

V is TRBV7-6 and J is TRBJ2-4; a weak D match, TRBD1 (5 bases). Germline values: CDR1 SGHVS, CDR2 FNYEAQ. Deletions cut 0 bases from V and 0 bases from J, with 9 bases between. There are 16 residues in the CDR3. Here the CDR3 reads CASSLAGPPAKNIQYF. DNA for the CDR3: TGTGCCAGCAGCTTAGCGGGGCCCCCAGCCAAAAACATTCAGTACTTC.

The chain links TRBV7-2 to TRBJ2-7; weak D call: TRBD2 (5 bases). The V and J ends lost 6 bases and 2 bases respectively, with 11 bases between them. CDR1 SGHTA and CDR2 FQGNSA come from the germline V gene. The length of the CDR3 is 13 residues. The DNA of the CDR3 is TGTGCCAGCAGATTTTCCGGGACCTACGAGCAGTACTTC. It yields the protein CASRFSGTYEQYF. The full variable domain, with the rest looked up from reference TRBV7-2 and TRBJ2-7, is GAGVSQSPSNKVTEKGKDVELRCDPISGHTALYWYRQSLGQGLEFLIYFQGNSAPDKSGLPSDRFSAERTGGSVSTLTIQRTQQEDSAVYLCASRFSGTYEQYFGPGTRLTVT.

The rearrangement uses TRBV5-1 and TRBJ2-7; 9 bases fit TRBD1. V lost 7 bases, J lost 3 bases, and 8 bases stayed unmatched. The CDR3 is 14 residues long. The germline V gene has CDR1 SGHRS and CDR2 YFSETQ. This CDR3 reads CASCVLTGGYEQYF. The CDR3 region has the DNA TGCGCCAGCTGTGTTTTGACAGGGGGCTACGAGCAGTACTTC.

The CDR3 sequence is CASSFTGTGDNEQFF. The CDR3 coding sequence is TGCGCCAGCAGCTTCACCGGGACAGGGGACAATGAGCAGTTCTTC. The genes are TRBV5-1 and TRBJ2-1; 10 bases are a match to TRBD1. J lost 5 bases, V lost 2 bases, and 4 bases had no gene match. Germline CDR1 and CDR2: SGHRS and YFSETQ. The CDR3 runs 15 residues.

V is TRBV4-1 and J is TRBJ1-1, with D uncertain. CDR1 MGHRA and CDR2 YSYEKL come from the germline V gene. With 0 bases removed from V and 9 bases from J, the gap between germline ends came to 8 bases. The CDR3 totals 12 residues. CDR3 sequence reads: CASSQDGQKAFF. The CDR3 bases are TGCGCCAGCAGCCAAGATGGTCAGAAAGCTTTCTTT.

This clone is a singleton in its sample. This chain links TRBV10-3 with TRBJ2-3; tentatively, D is TRBD2 (5 bases). The germline V gene encodes CDR1 ENHRY and CDR2 SYGVKD. V gave up 5 bases and J gave up 1 base, with 10 bases separating them. The CDR3 is 14 amino acids. As DNA, the CDR3 is TGTGCCATCAGTAACACAGCGGGCACAGATACGCAGTATTTT. This encodes CAISNTAGTDTQYF.

The chain carries TRBV28 and TRBJ2-2; D not certain. The V gene's germline CDR1 is MDHEN and CDR2 SYDVKM. The CDR3 runs 12 residues. The V and J ends lost 5 bases and 6 bases respectively, with 7 bases between them. This CDR3 reads CASSQRAGELFF. CDR3 DNA sequence: TGTGCCAGCAGTCAGCGAGCCGGGGAGCTGTTTTTT.

This clone was seen a handful of times. The chain joins TRBV2 to TRBJ2-7; 7 nucleotides match TRBD2. The length of the CDR3 is 13 residues. V trimming: 3 bases; J trimming: 2 bases; junction bases outside the gene matches: 1. Germline values: CDR1 SNHLY, CDR2 FYNNEI. CDR3 protein: CASSDRGAYEQYF. For the CDR3, the DNA is TGTGCCAGCAGTGATCGGGGGGCCTACGAGCAGTACTTC. Full variable domain (missing parts from reference TRBV2 and TRBJ2-7): EPEVTQTPSHQVTQMGQEVILRCVPISNHLYFYWYRQILGQKVEFLVSFYNNEISEKSEIFDDQFSVERPDGSNFTLKIRSTKLEDSAMYFCASSDRGAYEQYFGPGTRLTVT.

This clone was picked up a small number of times. This chain links TRBV5-1 with TRBJ1-2; 9 bases agree with TRBD1. Per the germline V gene, CDR1 is SGHRS and CDR2 is YFSETQ. The CDR3 runs 15 residues. After removal of 1 base from V and 6 bases from J, the junction contained 7 bases not matched to a gene. The CDR3 here is CASSLPSGTGNGYTF. DNA for the CDR3: TGCGCCAGCAGCTTGCCCTCCGGGACAGGGAATGGCTACACCTTC. Full variable domain (missing parts from reference TRBV5-1 and TRBJ1-2): KAGVTQTPRYLIKTRGQQVTLSCSPISGHRSVSWYQQTPGQGLQFLFEYFSETQRNKGNFPGRFSGRQFSNSRSEMNVSTLELGDSALYLCASSLPSGTGNGYTFGSGTRLTVV.

The J gene is TRBJ2-5, the V gene TRBV7-8; D unresolved. Germline V gene data show CDR1 as SGHVS and CDR2 as FQNEAQ. There are 15 residues in the CDR3. V gave up 1 base and J gave up 1 base, with 10 bases separating them. The CDR3 loop is CASSLGFLSQETQYF. DNA of the CDR3: TGTGCCAGCAGCTTAGGTTTTCTAAGCCAAGAGACCCAGTACTTC.

The rearrangement uses TRBV4-2 and TRBJ1-1; D unresolved. The CDR3 is made up of 13 amino acids. Germline loops: CDR1 LGHNA, CDR2 YNFKEQ. Trimming removed 0 bases from V and 7 bases from J, with 9 bases in between. The CDR3 region is CASSQDWLFEAFF. The CDR3 DNA reads TGTGCCAGCAGCCAAGATTGGCTCTTTGAAGCTTTCTTT.

This chain uses TRBV7-9 with TRBJ1-2; 7 bases fit TRBD1. The ends lost 0 bases at V and 7 bases at J; junction bases unmatched: 8. The CDR3 consists of 15 residues. The germline V gene has CDR1 SEHNR and CDR2 FQNEAQ (reference sequence). The CDR3 loop is CASSLAQGDASGYTF. The CDR3 DNA follows: TGTGCCAGCAGCTTAGCCCAGGGGGACGCATCTGGCTACACCTTC.

The table lists this clone with a count of one. The rearrangement uses TRBV11-3 and TRBJ2-3; a weak D match, TRBD2 (7 bases). The CDR3 runs to 14 residues. The germline V gene has CDR1 SGHNT and CDR2 YENEEA. Trimming took off 9 bases at V and 1 base at J, with 14 bases between the two ends. The CDR3 region has the DNA TGTGCCAGTGCCGAGGGGGGGCGCACAGATACGCAGTATTTT. Residues: CASAEGGRTDTQYF.

V usage is TRBV15 and J usage is TRBJ1-3, with 10 bases aligning to TRBD1. Germline V CDR1 and CDR2: LNHNV, YYDKDF (reference sequence). With V trimmed by 0 bases and J by 0 bases, 8 bases remained unmatched. This CDR3 comprises 19 residues. The DNA for the CDR3 is TGTGCCACCAGCAGAGATCTCGCCGGGACAGGGGACTCTGGAAACACCATATATTTT. As protein: CATSRDLAGTGDSGNTIYF.

The rearrangement uses TRBV7-9 and TRBJ1-1; D is unresolved. Germline V lookup: CDR1 SEHNR, CDR2 FQNEAQ (reference sequence). This CDR3 spans 14 amino acids. Trimming removed 2 bases at V and 6 bases at J, with 13 bases between. The CDR3 here is CASSLIGERPEAFF. The CDR3 nucleotides are TGTGCCAGCAGCTTAATCGGTGAGAGGCCTGAAGCTTTCTTT. Complete variable domain (other parts from reference TRBV7-9 and TRBJ1-1): DTGVSQNPRHKITKRGQNVTFRCDPISEHNRLYWYRQTLGQGPEFLTYFQNEAQLEKSRLLSDRFSAERPKGSFSTLEIQRTEQGDSAMYLCASSLIGERPEAFFGQGTRLTVV.

This CDR3 is CATSRARESVDNQPQHF. The CDR3 DNA sequence: TGTGCCACCAGCAGAGCACGGGAATCGGTAGACAATCAGCCCCAGCATTTT. V and J are TRBV15 and TRBJ1-5, with D unresolved. V was clipped by 1 base and J by 3 bases, with 16 bases between them. This CDR3 comprises 17 residues. CDR1 is LNHNV, CDR2 YYDKDF, per germline (reference sequence).

This rearrangement joins TRBV11-2 to TRBJ2-5; weak D call: TRBD2 (6 bases). Germline assignment: CDR1 SGHAT and CDR2 FQNNGV. CDR3 length: 13 amino acids. V shed 5 bases and J shed 2 bases, with 9 bases lying between them. In DNA form, the CDR3 reads TGTGCCAGCAGCCGGGAGCGGCAAGAGACCCAGTACTTC. It is translated as CASSRERQETQYF. The full variable domain, in which reference TRBV11-2 and TRBJ2-5 provide the parts outside the CDR3, is EAGVAQSPRYKIIEKRQSVAFWCNPISGHATLYWYQQILGQGPKLLIQFQNNGVVDDSQLPKDRFSAERLKGVDSTLKIQPAKLEDSAVYLCASSRERQETQYFGPGTRLLVL.

V and J are TRBV28 and TRBJ2-7, with TRBD2 matching 9 bases. There are 16 residues in the CDR3. CDR1 and CDR2 (germline): MDHEN, SYDVKM. J lost 4 bases, V lost 3 bases, and 10 bases had no gene match. The CDR3 DNA follows: TGTGCCAGCAGTTTGCCGTTTAGCGGGAGAGCATACGAGCAGTACTTC. This translates into CASSLPFSGRAYEQYF.

J is TRBJ2-7 and V is TRBV10-1, with D possibly TRBD2 on 6 matching bases. The V and J ends lost 7 bases and 0 bases respectively, with 13 bases between them. From germline, CDR1 is WNHNN and CDR2 SYGVQD (reference sequence). This CDR3 region has 14 residues. The CDR3 loop is CASTRDLSSYEQYF. The CDR3 nucleotides are TGCGCCAGCACCCGGGACTTGAGCTCCTACGAGCAGTACTTC.

This chain connects TRBV6-5 to TRBJ2-7; no firm D call. V was cut by 4 bases and J by 0 bases, with 10 bases left in between. In germline, CDR1 is MNHEY, CDR2 SVGAGI. The CDR3 consists of 14 residues. Written as DNA, the CDR3 is TGTGCCAGCAGTTCGACATTAAACTCCTACGAGCAGTACTTC. Its translation is CASSSTLNSYEQYF.

This clone was counted once. V usage is TRBV7-9 and J usage is TRBJ2-1, with TRBD2 matching 7 bases. CDR1 SEHNR and CDR2 FQNEAQ come from the germline V gene (reference sequence). V lost 4 bases and J lost 9; bases outside the gene matches: 12. The length of the CDR3 is 15 residues. The CDR3: CASSYAWEGGPEQFF. CDR3 in DNA: TGTGCCAGCAGCTACGCATGGGAGGGCGGTCCTGAGCAGTTCTTC.

CDR3 in amino acids: CASSSLSGLSTDTQYF. The CDR3 coding sequence is TGTGCCAGCTCATCTCTCTCGGGACTGAGCACAGATACGCAGTATTTT. The chain carries TRBV18 and TRBJ2-3; D is perhaps TRBD2 (6 bases). The germline V gene has CDR1 KGHSH and CDR2 LQKENI. The CDR3 loop spans 16 amino acids. Trimming took 5 bases from V and 0 from J, leaving 15 bases between them.

This clone was observed a few times. This chain connects TRBV4-1 to TRBJ2-5, with a weak D call TRBD2 (6 bases). The length of the CDR3 is 15 residues. V shed 2 bases and J shed 5 bases, with 15 bases lying between them. Per the germline V gene, CDR1 is MGHRA and CDR2 is YSYEKL. For the CDR3, the DNA is TGCGCCAGCAGCCAATTCTTGGCTAGCGACGAGACCCAGTACTTC. Its protein product is CASSQFLASDETQYF.

The rearrangement joins TRBV7-8 to TRBJ2-5; 13 bases align to TRBD2. The CDR3 contains 18 residues. The V and J ends lost 1 base and 5 bases, in that order; junction bases with no gene match: 10. The V gene's germline CDR1 is SGHVS and CDR2 FQNEAQ. Here the CDR3 DNA reads TGTGCCAGCAGCTTAGAGGGACTAGCGGGACCGGAGTGGGAGACCCAGTACTTC. Translation gives CASSLEGLAGPEWETQYF.

The genes are TRBV12-5 and TRBJ2-7; D perhaps matches TRBD2 (6 bases). V was shortened by 6 bases and J by 3 bases, with 18 bases between the two germline ends. The CDR3 extends over 15 amino acids. CDR1 and CDR2 (germline): LGHNT, FRNRAP. In nucleotides, the CDR3 is TGTGCTAGTGGGACCCGAGCGGGTTGGGGCTACGAGCAGTACTTC. Its translation: CASGTRAGWGYEQYF.

J is TRBJ2-1 and V is TRBV28; the match to TRBD2 covers 9 bases. The ends lost 7 bases at V and 6 bases at J; junction bases unmatched: 13. Per the germline V gene, CDR1 is MDHEN and CDR2 is SYDVKM. The CDR3 has 16 amino acids. This CDR3 is CASTRRALAGLNEQFF. In DNA, the CDR3 is TGTGCCAGCACCCGAAGAGCACTAGCGGGTCTCAATGAGCAGTTCTTC.

The rearrangement joins TRBV27 to TRBJ2-7; D may be TRBD1 (6 bases). Looked up from germline, CDR1 is MNHEY and CDR2 is SMNVEV (reference sequence). The CDR3 has 14 residues. The V and J ends lost 5 bases and 6 bases respectively, with 17 bases between them. Written as DNA, the CDR3 is TGTGCCAGCAGTCTAGCCGGGACAAGAGGCGAGCAGTACTTC. Translating it yields CASSLAGTRGEQYF.

This clone was seen only a few times. The V and J genes are TRBV4-1 and TRBJ1-5; 12 bases agree with TRBD1. Per the germline V gene, CDR1 is MGHRA and CDR2 is YSYEKL. The CDR3 is 18 residues long. Unmatched junction bases numbered 12, after V lost 5 bases and J lost 4 bases. The CDR3 loop is CASSSGTGGVLRNQPQHF. The CDR3 bases are TGCGCCAGCAGCTCCGGGACAGGGGGCGTTTTACGGAATCAGCCCCAGCATTTT.

In the case of this clone: The junction shows a germline mismatch at one end, possibly a read error. The genes are TRBV6-5 and TRBJ1-2, with D perhaps matching TRBD1 (5 bases). CDR1 is MNHEY, CDR2 SVGAGI, per germline. This CDR3 comprises 9 residues. The CDR3 here is CASGPGLHF. The CDR3 coding sequence is TGTGCCAGCGGTCCGGGACTTCACTTC.

The J gene is TRBJ2-5, the V gene TRBV6-5, with D tentatively TRBD1 (6 bases). The CDR3 is made up of 15 amino acids. The ends were cut back, 5 bases at V and 5 bases at J, with 18 bases in the middle. Germline V gene data show CDR1 as MNHEY and CDR2 as SVGAGI. The CDR3 DNA reads TGTGCCAGCAGTCAAAGTTCTGGGACAATGGAGACCCAGTACTTC. It specifies CASSQSSGTMETQYF.